This TCR beta chain was observed in a study of regulatory T cells in long-lasting Graves disease. Study summary: Patients newly diagnosed with Graves' had been on antithyroid drugs for under 3 months. Findings of the study overall: Newly diagnosed disease favored TRBV20-1 and TRBJ2-1 over persistent disease.

This clonotype was seen only a few times. The antigen is not known. The CDR3 covers 18 residues. The germline CDR1 and CDR2 sequences are SGDLS and YYNGEE. V lost 1 base and J lost 7; bases outside the gene matches: 13. Time point: newly diagnosed GD, antithyroid drugs for less than 3 months. The TCR library was made from RNA extracted from PBMCs. Researchers made TCR beta libraries by using iRepertoire HTBI primers and running Arm-PCR on CDR3 regions. TCRdb redid the calling of the multiplex PCR reads with MiXCR, one entry per CDR3 protein. Seen here are a few hundred thousand distinct CDR3 sequences, 12% observed once, and the top ten hold under 20%. The sample was also linked to a second study, of T cells in Graves' hyperthyroidism and ophthalmopathy. In that study: Initially, a first-round RT-PCR of the TCR CDR3 employed the HTBI primer set.

The V gene is TRBV9, the J gene TRBJ2-2; 10 bases align to TRBD2. The receptor was isolated from a woman in her late teens or twenties with Graves disease. The specimen was peripheral blood mononuclear cells (PBMCs), collected at new diagnosis, from a patient treated with antithyroid drugs. The CDR3 loop is CASSVRIWLAGAVGELFF. As DNA, the CDR3 is TGTGCCAGCAGCGTACGAATTTGGCTAGCGGGAGCGGTCGGGGAGCTGTTTTTT. Full variable domain (rest looked up from reference TRBV9 and TRBJ2-2): DSGVTQTPKHLITATGQRVTLRCSPRSGDLSVYWYQQSLDQGLQFLIQYYNGEERAKGNILERFSAQQFPDLHSELNLSSLELGDSALYFCASSVRIWLAGAVGELFFGEGSRLTVL.